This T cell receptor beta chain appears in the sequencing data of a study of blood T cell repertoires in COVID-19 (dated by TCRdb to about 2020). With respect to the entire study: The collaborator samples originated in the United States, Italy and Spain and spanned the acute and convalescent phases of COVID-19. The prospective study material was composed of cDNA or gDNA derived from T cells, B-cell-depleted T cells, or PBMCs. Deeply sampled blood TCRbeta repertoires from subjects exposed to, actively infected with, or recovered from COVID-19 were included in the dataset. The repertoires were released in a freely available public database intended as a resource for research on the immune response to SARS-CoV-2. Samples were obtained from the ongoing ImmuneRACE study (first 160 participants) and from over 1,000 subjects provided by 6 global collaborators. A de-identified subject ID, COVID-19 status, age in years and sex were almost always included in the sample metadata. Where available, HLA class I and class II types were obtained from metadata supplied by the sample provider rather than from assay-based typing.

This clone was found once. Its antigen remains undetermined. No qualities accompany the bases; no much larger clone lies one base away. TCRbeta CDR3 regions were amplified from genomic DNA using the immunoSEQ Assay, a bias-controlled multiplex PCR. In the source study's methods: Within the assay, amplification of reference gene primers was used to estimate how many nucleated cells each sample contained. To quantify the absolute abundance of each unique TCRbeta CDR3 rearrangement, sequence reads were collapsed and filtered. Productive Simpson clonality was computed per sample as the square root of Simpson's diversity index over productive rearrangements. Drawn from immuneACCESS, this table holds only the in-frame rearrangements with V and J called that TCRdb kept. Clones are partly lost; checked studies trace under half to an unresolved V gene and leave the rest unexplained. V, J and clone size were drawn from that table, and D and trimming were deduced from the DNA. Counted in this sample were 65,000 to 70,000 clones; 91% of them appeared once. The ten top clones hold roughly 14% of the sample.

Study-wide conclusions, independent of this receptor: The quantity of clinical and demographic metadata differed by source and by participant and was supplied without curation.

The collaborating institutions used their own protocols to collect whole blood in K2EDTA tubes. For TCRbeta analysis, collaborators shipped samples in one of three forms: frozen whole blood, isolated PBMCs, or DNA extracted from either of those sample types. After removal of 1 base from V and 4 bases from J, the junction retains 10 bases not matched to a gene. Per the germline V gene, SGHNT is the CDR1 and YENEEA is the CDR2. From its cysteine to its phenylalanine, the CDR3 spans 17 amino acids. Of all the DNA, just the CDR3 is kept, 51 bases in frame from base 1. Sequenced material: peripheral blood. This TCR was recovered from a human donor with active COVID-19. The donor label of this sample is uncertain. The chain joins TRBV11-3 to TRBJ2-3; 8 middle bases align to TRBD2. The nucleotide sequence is TGTGCCAGCAGCTTAGGATTCACTAGCGGTCTAGCAGATACGCAGTATTTT. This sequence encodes CASSLGFTSGLADTQYF.